A selection of T cell receptor beta chains follows, all from one sample in a study of technical replicates of blood from several donors. Only in-frame clones appear in the TCRdb table, and some are missing; sequencing was by immunoSEQ multiplex PCR. The sample carries tens of thousands of clones, roughly 95% recorded once. The sequenced sample was PBMCs. Receptors originate from a human donor in good health. Some clones in this sample may be carry-over from other donors' samples. Both conserved end residues are part of each CDR3. The order of the fields is clone size, V gene, D gene, J gene, CDR3 protein, CDR3 DNA. The D gene is left open where the match is weak. Clone size is shown for a subset of rows, as once, few, many or a class of expanded clone.

clone_size: once; v_call: TRBV13; d_call: TRBD1; j_call: TRBJ1-2; cdr3_aa: CASSLGTGVIYGYTF; cdr3_nt: TGTGCCAGCAGCTTAGGGACAGGGGTAATCTATGGCTACACCTTC
clone_size: -; v_call: TRBV20-1; d_call: -; j_call: TRBJ1-2; cdr3_aa: CSATRQDGYTF; cdr3_nt: TGCAGTGCTACCCGACAGGATGGCTACACCTTC
clone_size: once; v_call: TRBV18; d_call: TRBD1; j_call: TRBJ2-6; cdr3_aa: CASSGTKQGASSGANVLTF; cdr3_nt: TGTGCCAGCTCAGGTACCAAACAGGGGGCGAGCTCTGGGGCCAACGTCCTGACTTTC
clone_size: -; v_call: TRBV7-9; d_call: TRBD1; j_call: TRBJ1-6; cdr3_aa: CASSLGDRGYSPLHF; cdr3_nt: TGTGCCAGCAGCTTAGGGGACAGGGGATATTCACCCCTCCACTTT
clone_size: -; v_call: TRBV6-4; d_call: TRBD2; j_call: TRBJ2-1; cdr3_aa: CASSDSTSHNEQFF; cdr3_nt: TGTGCCAGCAGTGACTCGACTAGCCACAATGAGCAGTTCTTC
clone_size: -; v_call: TRBV5-4; d_call: -; j_call: TRBJ2-7; cdr3_aa: CASSLAGGEQYF; cdr3_nt: TGTGCCAGCAGCTTGGCCGGGGGCGAGCAGTACTTC
clone_size: -; v_call: TRBV15; d_call: -; j_call: TRBJ1-6; cdr3_aa: CATSRERQRNSPLHF; cdr3_nt: TGTGCCACCAGCAGAGAACGACAGCGTAATTCACCCCTCCACTTT
clone_size: -; v_call: TRBV29-1; d_call: -; j_call: TRBJ2-7; cdr3_aa: CSVERAYEQYF; cdr3_nt: TGCAGCGTTGAACGCGCCTACGAGCAGTACTTC
clone_size: -; v_call: TRBV19; d_call: TRBD1; j_call: TRBJ1-1; cdr3_aa: CASNRTGENTEAFF; cdr3_nt: TGTGCCAGTAATCGGACAGGGGAGAACACTGAAGCTTTCTTT
clone_size: -; v_call: TRBV19; d_call: TRBD2; j_call: TRBJ2-5; cdr3_aa: CASKKLGGGPQETQYF; cdr3_nt: TGTGCCAGTAAAAAATTAGGCGGGGGGCCTCAAGAGACCCAGTACTTC
clone_size: -; v_call: TRBV9; d_call: -; j_call: TRBJ1-6; cdr3_aa: CASSALRGFNSPLHF; cdr3_nt: TGTGCCAGCAGCGCCCTGCGGGGCTTTAATTCACCCCTCCACTTT
clone_size: -; v_call: TRBV5-1; d_call: -; j_call: TRBJ1-2; cdr3_aa: CASSLGTSPSGYTF; cdr3_nt: TGCGCCAGCAGCTTGGGGACTTCCCCGAGTGGCTACACCTTC
clone_size: -; v_call: TRBV15; d_call: -; j_call: TRBJ2-2; cdr3_aa: CATSRDIQGVTGELFF; cdr3_nt: TGTGCCACCAGCAGAGATATCCAAGGAGTTACCGGGGAGCTGTTTTTT
clone_size: -; v_call: TRBV6-5; d_call: TRBD1; j_call: TRBJ1-2; cdr3_aa: CASRLQGFGYTF; cdr3_nt: TGTGCCAGCAGATTACAGGGGTTTGGCTACACCTTC
clone_size: -; v_call: TRBV19; d_call: TRBD2; j_call: TRBJ2-3; cdr3_aa: CASSILVREGRDTQYF; cdr3_nt: TGTGCCAGTAGTATATTAGTGCGGGAGGGCCGAGATACGCAGTATTTT
clone_size: -; v_call: TRBV5-1; d_call: TRBD2; j_call: TRBJ2-7; cdr3_aa: CASSLYGTSGGPVYEQYF; cdr3_nt: TGCGCCAGCAGCTTGTACGGGACTAGCGGGGGGCCCGTTTACGAGCAGTACTTC
clone_size: -; v_call: TRBV27; d_call: TRBD1; j_call: TRBJ1-2; cdr3_aa: CASSSTTGVGGYTF; cdr3_nt: TGTGCCAGCAGTTCCACTACAGGGGTCGGTGGCTACACCTTC
clone_size: -; v_call: TRBV27; d_call: -; j_call: TRBJ2-7; cdr3_aa: CASSLSGGGTYEQYF; cdr3_nt: TGTGCCAGCAGTTTATCGGGAGGGGGGACCTACGAGCAGTACTTC
clone_size: few; v_call: TRBV7-9; d_call: TRBD1; j_call: TRBJ2-7; cdr3_aa: CASSRRDSPYEQYF; cdr3_nt: TGTGCCAGCAGCCGTAGGGACAGCCCCTACGAGCAGTACTTC
clone_size: -; v_call: TRBV11-2; d_call: -; j_call: TRBJ1-5; cdr3_aa: CASSLGPNQPQHF; cdr3_nt: TGTGCCAGCAGCTTAGGGCCCAATCAGCCCCAGCATTTT
clone_size: -; v_call: TRBV7-3; d_call: TRBD2; j_call: TRBJ2-3; cdr3_aa: CASSFGVSGGTDTQYF; cdr3_nt: TGTGCCAGCAGCTTTGGGGTGAGCGGGGGTACAGATACGCAGTATTTT
clone_size: -; v_call: TRBV4-3; d_call: -; j_call: TRBJ2-7; cdr3_aa: CASSQDHDTTYEQYF; cdr3_nt: TGCGCCAGCAGCCAAGATCACGACACCACCTACGAGCAGTACTTC
clone_size: -; v_call: TRBV9; d_call: TRBD2; j_call: TRBJ2-1; cdr3_aa: CASSVGTSGYNEQFF; cdr3_nt: TGTGCCAGCAGCGTAGGGACTAGCGGATACAATGAGCAGTTCTTC
clone_size: -; v_call: TRBV7-3; d_call: TRBD2; j_call: TRBJ2-3; cdr3_aa: CASSLLGGADTQYF; cdr3_nt: TGTGCCAGCAGCTTACTGGGGGGGGCAGATACGCAGTATTTT
clone_size: -; v_call: TRBV5-4; d_call: TRBD1; j_call: TRBJ1-2; cdr3_aa: CASSLALQGVNYGYTF; cdr3_nt: TGTGCCAGCAGCTTGGCCCTGCAGGGGGTTAACTATGGCTACACCTTC
clone_size: -; v_call: TRBV4-3; d_call: TRBD2; j_call: TRBJ2-7; cdr3_aa: CASSQDSSGSSYEQYF; cdr3_nt: TGCGCCAGCAGCCAAGACTCTAGCGGATCCTCCTACGAGCAGTACTTC
clone_size: -; v_call: TRBV21-1; d_call: -; j_call: TRBJ2-2; cdr3_aa: CASSRPRTGETGELFF; cdr3_nt: TGTGCCAGCAGCCGTCCCCGGACAGGGGAGACCGGGGAGCTGTTTTTT
clone_size: once; v_call: TRBV7-9; d_call: TRBD1; j_call: TRBJ1-4; cdr3_aa: CASSLPTGFNEKLFF; cdr3_nt: TGTGCCAGCAGCCTTCCGACAGGGTTCAATGAAAAACTGTTTTTT
clone_size: -; v_call: TRBV4-3; d_call: -; j_call: TRBJ2-3; cdr3_aa: CASSQNGGSTDTQYF; cdr3_nt: TGCGCCAGCAGCCAGAACGGGGGAAGCACAGATACGCAGTATTTT
clone_size: -; v_call: TRBV7-2; d_call: -; j_call: TRBJ2-1; cdr3_aa: CASSLGGAVNEQFF; cdr3_nt: TGTGCCAGCAGCTTAGGCGGGGCAGTCAATGAGCAGTTCTTC
clone_size: -; v_call: TRBV6-1; d_call: -; j_call: TRBJ2-7; cdr3_aa: CASTAGYTDEQYF; cdr3_nt: TGTGCCAGCACCGCCGGATACACAGACGAGCAGTACTTC
clone_size: -; v_call: TRBV5-1; d_call: TRBD1; j_call: TRBJ2-5; cdr3_aa: CASSSLRDRGLETQYF; cdr3_nt: TGCGCCAGCAGCTCACTCCGGGACAGGGGCTTGGAGACCCAGTACTTC
clone_size: -; v_call: TRBV5-4; d_call: -; j_call: TRBJ2-1; cdr3_aa: CASSLNNEQFF; cdr3_nt: TGTGCCAGCAGCCTAAACAATGAGCAGTTCTTC
clone_size: -; v_call: TRBV10-3; d_call: -; j_call: TRBJ1-4; cdr3_aa: CAISERGVTNEKLFF; cdr3_nt: TGTGCCATCAGTGAGCGGGGGGTGACTAATGAAAAACTGTTTTTT
clone_size: once; v_call: TRBV4-3; d_call: -; j_call: TRBJ2-3; cdr3_aa: CASSQTAVDEDTQYF; cdr3_nt: TGCGCCAGCAGCCAGACAGCCGTGGATGAAGATACGCAGTATTTT
clone_size: -; v_call: TRBV6-1; d_call: -; j_call: TRBJ1-5; cdr3_aa: CASSEAGGGGNQPQHF; cdr3_nt: TGTGCCAGCAGTGAAGCGGGAGGTGGGGGCAATCAGCCCCAGCATTTT
clone_size: few; v_call: TRBV6-6; d_call: TRBD1; j_call: TRBJ1-2; cdr3_aa: CATEDRGGANYGYTF; cdr3_nt: TGTGCCACCGAGGACAGGGGGGGAGCTAACTATGGCTACACCTTC
clone_size: -; v_call: TRBV30; d_call: -; j_call: TRBJ1-4; cdr3_aa: CAWGRNEKLFF; cdr3_nt: TGTGCCTGGGGGAGGAATGAAAAACTGTTTTTT
clone_size: -; v_call: TRBV4-3; d_call: -; j_call: TRBJ2-5; cdr3_aa: CASSQDGGALGETQYF; cdr3_nt: TGCGCCAGCAGCCAAGATGGGGGGGCGCTCGGGGAGACCCAGTACTTC
clone_size: -; v_call: TRBV2; d_call: -; j_call: TRBJ2-5; cdr3_aa: CASKEGGETQYF; cdr3_nt: TGTGCCAGCAAGGAGGGCGGAGAGACCCAGTACTTC
clone_size: -; v_call: TRBV4-3; d_call: -; j_call: TRBJ1-2; cdr3_aa: CASRDSNYGYTF; cdr3_nt: TGCGCCAGCAGGGACTCCAACTATGGCTACACCTTC
clone_size: -; v_call: TRBV7-9; d_call: -; j_call: TRBJ2-7; cdr3_aa: CASSSWTAYEQYF; cdr3_nt: TGTGCCAGCAGCTCTTGGACAGCCTACGAGCAGTACTTC